This T cell receptor (beta chain) is from a study of T cells in localized non-small cell lung cancer. Study-level results: Appearing in adjacent lung were a median about 60 of the top 100 tumor clones. Uninvolved adjacent lung showed the highest T cell clonality, exceeding tumor. Blood T cell density predicted longer survival; adjacent-lung clonality, shorter.

The V and J ends lost 6 bases and 7 bases respectively, with 15 bases between them. This CDR3 comprises 13 residues. The V gene's germline CDR1 is MDHEN and CDR2 SYDVKM. Libraries were prepared by immunoSEQ multiplex PCR; TCRdb keeps only in-frame clonotypes and omits some of them. The sample records about 5,100 clones, 40% to 45% being singletons. The table lists this clone with a few counts. Its cognate antigen is unknown. The TCR comes from a man between 40 and 69 years old with stage I lung adenocarcinoma. The rearrangement links TRBV28 to TRBJ1-2; D is perhaps TRBD1 (6 bases). Sequenced material: lung tumor tissue, taken before any cancer treatment. The CDR3 protein is CASSPTGYGGYTF. The CDR3 DNA is TGTGCCAGCAGCCCGACAGGCTACGGTGGCTACACCTTC.